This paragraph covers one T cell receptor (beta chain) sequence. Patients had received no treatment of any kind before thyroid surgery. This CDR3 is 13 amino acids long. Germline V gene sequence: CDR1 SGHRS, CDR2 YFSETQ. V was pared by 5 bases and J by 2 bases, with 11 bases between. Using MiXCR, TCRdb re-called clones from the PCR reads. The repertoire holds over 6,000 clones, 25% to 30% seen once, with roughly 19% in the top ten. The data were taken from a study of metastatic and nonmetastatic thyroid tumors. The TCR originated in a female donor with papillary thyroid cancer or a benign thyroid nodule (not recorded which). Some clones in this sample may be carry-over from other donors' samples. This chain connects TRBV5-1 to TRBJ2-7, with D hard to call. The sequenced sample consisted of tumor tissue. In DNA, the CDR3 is TGCGCCAGCAGACCCGACTCCGCCTACGAGCAGTACTTC. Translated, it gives CASRPDSAYEQYF.